Sequencing of this T cell receptor (beta chain) was carried out in a study of T cell repertoires in cytomegalovirus infection. Study information: Evidence of both CMV infection and a matching HLA type came from public TCR beta signatures.

Study-level points and caveats: The response measured ex vivo was dominated by TCR beta clonotypes (HLA-C-restricted and CMV-specific).

The CDR3 length is 14 residues. CDR1 and CDR2 from the germline V gene are LGHNT and FRNRAP. The germline V and J ends were trimmed by 0 bases and 5 bases, with 8 bases remaining between them. TCRdb redid the calling of the reads with MiXCR, one entry per CDR3 protein. The table lists about 120,000 distinct CDR3 sequences, around 10% of them singletons, with around 33% in the top ten. A word on this clonotype: Antigen: not known.

The sequence derives from a human donor in good health (CMV status not recorded). Some clones in this sample may be carry-over from other donors' samples. Sequencing was performed on PBMCs, sequenced either directly or after in vitro stimulation (not recorded which). The rearrangement uses TRBV12-5 and TRBJ2-1; D is unresolved. The DNA of the CDR3 is TGTGCTAGTGGTTTGGTACCCCAGGACAATGAGCAGTTCTTC. This encodes CASGLVPQDNEQFF.